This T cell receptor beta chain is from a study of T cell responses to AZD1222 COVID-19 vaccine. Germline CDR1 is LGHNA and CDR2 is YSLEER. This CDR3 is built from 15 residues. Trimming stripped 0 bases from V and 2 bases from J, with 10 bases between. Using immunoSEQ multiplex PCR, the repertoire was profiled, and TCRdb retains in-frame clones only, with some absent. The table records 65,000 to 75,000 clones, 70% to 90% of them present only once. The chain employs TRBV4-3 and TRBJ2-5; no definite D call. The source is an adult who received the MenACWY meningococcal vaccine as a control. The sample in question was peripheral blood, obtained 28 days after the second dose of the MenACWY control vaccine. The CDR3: CASSQDLEQQETQYF. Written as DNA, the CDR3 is TGCGCCAGCAGCCAAGATCTAGAGCAGCAAGAGACCCAGTACTTC.